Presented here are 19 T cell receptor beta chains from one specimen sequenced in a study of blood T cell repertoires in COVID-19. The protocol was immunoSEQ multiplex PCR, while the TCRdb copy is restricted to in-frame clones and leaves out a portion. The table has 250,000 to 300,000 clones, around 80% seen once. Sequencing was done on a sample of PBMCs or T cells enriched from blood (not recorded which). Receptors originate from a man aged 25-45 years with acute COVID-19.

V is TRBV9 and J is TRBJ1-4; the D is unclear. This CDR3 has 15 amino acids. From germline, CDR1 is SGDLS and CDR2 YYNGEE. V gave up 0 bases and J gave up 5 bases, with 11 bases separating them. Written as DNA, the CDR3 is TGTGCCAGCAGCGTAGGGGGAGGAGAGAATGAAAAACTGTTTTTT. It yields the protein CASSVGGGENEKLFF.

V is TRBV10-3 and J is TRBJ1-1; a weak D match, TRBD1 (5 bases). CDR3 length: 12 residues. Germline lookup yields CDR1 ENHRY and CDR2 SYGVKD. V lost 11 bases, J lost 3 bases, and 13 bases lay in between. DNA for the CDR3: TGTGCCGCCTGGGGGGGGGACACTGAAGCTTTCTTT. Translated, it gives CAAWGGDTEAFF.

The CDR3 nucleotides read TGTGCCAGTAGTATACGGGAAAAAACTGAAGCTTTCTTT. Protein product: CASSIREKTEAFF. The chain joins TRBV19 to TRBJ1-1; D uncertain. Germline V gives CDR1 LNHDA, CDR2 SQIVND (reference sequence). The CDR3 length is 13 residues. The ends were cut back, 2 bases at V and 5 bases at J, with 9 bases in the middle.

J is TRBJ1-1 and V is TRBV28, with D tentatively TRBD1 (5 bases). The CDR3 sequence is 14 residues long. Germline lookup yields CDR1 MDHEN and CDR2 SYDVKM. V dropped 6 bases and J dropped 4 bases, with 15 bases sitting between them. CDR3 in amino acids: CASRRGSWGTEAFF. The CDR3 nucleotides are TGTGCCAGCAGGCGGGGGAGTTGGGGCACTGAAGCTTTCTTT.

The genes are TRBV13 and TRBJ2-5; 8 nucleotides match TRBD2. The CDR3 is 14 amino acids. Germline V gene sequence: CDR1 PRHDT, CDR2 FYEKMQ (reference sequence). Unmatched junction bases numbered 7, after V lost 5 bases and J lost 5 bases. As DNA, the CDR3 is TGTGCCAGCAGCATGCAGGGGACTAGTGAGACCCAGTACTTC. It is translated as CASSMQGTSETQYF.

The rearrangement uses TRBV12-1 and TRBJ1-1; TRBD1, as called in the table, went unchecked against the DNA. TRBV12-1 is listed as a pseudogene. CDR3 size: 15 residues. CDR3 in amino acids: CASSPRGHPNTEAFF. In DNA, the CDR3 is TGTGCCAGCAGCCCCAGAGGACACCCGAACACTGAAGCTTTCTTT.

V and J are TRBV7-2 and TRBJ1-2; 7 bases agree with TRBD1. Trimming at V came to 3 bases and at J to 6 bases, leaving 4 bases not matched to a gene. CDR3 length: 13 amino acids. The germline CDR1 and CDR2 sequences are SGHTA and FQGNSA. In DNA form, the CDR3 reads TGTGCCAGCAGCTTGAGCCAGGGGGATGGCTACACCTTC. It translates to CASSLSQGDGYTF.

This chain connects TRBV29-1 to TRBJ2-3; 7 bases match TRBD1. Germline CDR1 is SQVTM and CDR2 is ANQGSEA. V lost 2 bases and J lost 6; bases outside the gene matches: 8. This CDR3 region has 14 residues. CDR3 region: CSVESEGAPDTQYF. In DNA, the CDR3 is TGCAGCGTTGAAAGTGAGGGGGCGCCTGATACGCAGTATTTT.

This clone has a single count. CDR3: CASSPRQGVSDTQYF. CDR3 nucleotide sequence: TGCGCCAGCAGCCCGCGACAGGGGGTCTCCGATACGCAGTATTTT. V and J are TRBV5-1 and TRBJ2-3, with 9 bases aligning to TRBD1. Germline lookup yields CDR1 SGHRS and CDR2 YFSETQ. The CDR3 contains 15 residues. The junction had 9 bases not matched to a gene; V was cut back by 4 bases and J by 6 bases.

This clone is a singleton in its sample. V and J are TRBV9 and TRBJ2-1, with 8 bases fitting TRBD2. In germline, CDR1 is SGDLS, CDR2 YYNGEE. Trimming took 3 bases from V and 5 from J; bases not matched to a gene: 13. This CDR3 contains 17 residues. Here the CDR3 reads CASSANIVAGNHNEQFF. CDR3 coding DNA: TGTGCCAGCAGCGCCAATATCGTAGCGGGAAACCACAATGAGCAGTTCTTC.

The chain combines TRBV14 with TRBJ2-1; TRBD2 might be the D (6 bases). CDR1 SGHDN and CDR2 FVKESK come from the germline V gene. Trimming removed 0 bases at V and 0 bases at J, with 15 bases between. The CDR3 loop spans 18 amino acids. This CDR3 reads CASSQDWISGSSYNEQFF. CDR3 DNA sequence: TGTGCCAGCAGCCAAGATTGGATTAGCGGAAGCTCCTACAATGAGCAGTTCTTC.

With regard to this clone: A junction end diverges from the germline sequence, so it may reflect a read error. The chain's CDR3 is CASSLGGRGYTF. CDR3 coding DNA: TGTGCCAGCAGCTTGGGGGGCCGAGGCTACACCTTC. The genes are TRBV5-1 and TRBJ1-2; D may be TRBD1 (6 bases). The V gene's germline CDR1 is SGHRS and CDR2 YFSETQ. The CDR3 extends over 12 amino acids.

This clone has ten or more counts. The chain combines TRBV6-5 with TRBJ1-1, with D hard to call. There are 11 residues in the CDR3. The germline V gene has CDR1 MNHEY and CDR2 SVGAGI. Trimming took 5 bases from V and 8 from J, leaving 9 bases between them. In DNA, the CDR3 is TGTGCCAGCAGTCCCTCCTCCGAAGCTTTCTTT. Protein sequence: CASSPSSEAFF.

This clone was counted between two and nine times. CDR3 in DNA: TGTGCCAGCAGCTTAGAAGAGGGAGAGTTGAAAAAACTGTTTTTT. It is translated as CASSLEEGELKKLFF. This chain connects TRBV7-9 to TRBJ1-4; D uncertain. The CDR3 has 15 residues. V lost 1 base and J lost 9, with 15 bases in between. The germline V gene has CDR1 SEHNR and CDR2 FQNEAQ (reference sequence).

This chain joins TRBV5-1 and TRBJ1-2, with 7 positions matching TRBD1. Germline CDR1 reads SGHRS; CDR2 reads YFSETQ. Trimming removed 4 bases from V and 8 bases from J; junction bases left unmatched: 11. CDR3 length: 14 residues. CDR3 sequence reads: CASSEVTGARGYTF. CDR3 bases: TGCGCCAGCAGCGAAGTAACAGGGGCACGCGGCTACACCTTC.

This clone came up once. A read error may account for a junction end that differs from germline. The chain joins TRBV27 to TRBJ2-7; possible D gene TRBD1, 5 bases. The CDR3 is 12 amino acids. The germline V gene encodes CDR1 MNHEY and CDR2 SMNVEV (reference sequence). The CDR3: CASSSLGDRGEW. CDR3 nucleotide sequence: TGTGCCAGCAGTTCCCTAGGGGATAGAGGCGAGTGG.

In DNA form, the CDR3 reads TGTGCCAGCAGCTTATCCGTCGACGGGAGGGGAACCGGGGAGCTGTTTTTT. It is translated as CASSLSVDGRGTGELFF. J is TRBJ2-2 and V is TRBV7-9, with TRBD2 matching over 8 bases. From germline, CDR1 is SEHNR and CDR2 FQNEAQ (reference sequence). J lost 5 bases, V lost 2 bases, and 10 bases had no gene match. The CDR3 spans 17 residues.

CDR3 DNA sequence: TGTGCCAGCAGTGACTCCCTTAGCGGGGGGGGCACAGATACGCAGTATTTT. Its translation is CASSDSLSGGGTDTQYF. The chain joins TRBV6-4 to TRBJ2-3; 11 bases agree with TRBD2. The J segment lost 1 base and the V segment lost 0 bases, leaving 3 bases of the junction unmatched. From germline, CDR1 is MRHNA and CDR2 SNTAGT. The length of the CDR3 is 17 residues.

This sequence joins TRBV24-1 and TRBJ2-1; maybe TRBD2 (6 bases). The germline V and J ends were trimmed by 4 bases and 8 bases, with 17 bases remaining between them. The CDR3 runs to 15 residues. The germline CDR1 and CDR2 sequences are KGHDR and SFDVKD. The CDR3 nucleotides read TGTGCCACCAGTGACCCGAGGACTACATTCCATGAGCAGTTCTTC. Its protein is CATSDPRTTFHEQFF.